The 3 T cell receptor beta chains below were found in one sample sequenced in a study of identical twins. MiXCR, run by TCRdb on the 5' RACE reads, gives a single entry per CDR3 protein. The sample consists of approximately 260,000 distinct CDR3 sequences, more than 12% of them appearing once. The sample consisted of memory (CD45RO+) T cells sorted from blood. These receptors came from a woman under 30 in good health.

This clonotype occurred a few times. CDR3 sequence (DNA): TGTGCCAGCTCACCACCAACGGGATTTGGCGAAAAACTGTTTTTT. This sequence encodes CASSPPTGFGEKLFF. The chain recombines TRBV18 with TRBJ1-4, with unresolved D. The CDR3 totals 15 residues. Trimming cost V 0 bases and J 8 bases, with 13 bases left between them. Germline V CDR1 and CDR2: KGHSH, LQKENI.

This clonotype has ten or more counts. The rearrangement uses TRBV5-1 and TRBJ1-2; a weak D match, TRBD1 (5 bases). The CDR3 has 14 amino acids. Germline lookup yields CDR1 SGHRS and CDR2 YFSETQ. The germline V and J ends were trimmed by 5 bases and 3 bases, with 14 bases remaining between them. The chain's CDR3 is CASRFRDGDYGYTF. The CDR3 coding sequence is TGCGCCAGCAGATTCCGGGACGGAGACTATGGCTACACCTTC.

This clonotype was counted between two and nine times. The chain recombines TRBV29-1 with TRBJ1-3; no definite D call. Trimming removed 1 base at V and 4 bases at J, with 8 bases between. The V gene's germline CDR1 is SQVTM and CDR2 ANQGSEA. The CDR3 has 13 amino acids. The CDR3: CSVEVGSGNTIYF. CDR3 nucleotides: TGCAGCGTTGAAGTAGGGTCCGGAAACACCATATATTTT.